This TCR beta chain was profiled in a study of sequential checkpoint blockade in melanoma. The wider study: DNA from 70 to 95 pretreatment tumor samples underwent TCRβ immunosequencing. Regarding the study as a whole: For nivolumab-first patients, baseline tumor clonality was associated with response. Mutational load did not correlate with tumor T-cell fraction or clonality.

Stated treatment: randomized to nivolumab then ipilimumab (arm A) or the reverse (arm B). This clone was counted at least ten times. Its antigen is not known. Germline V gene data show CDR1 as SGHNT and CDR2 as YENEEA. This CDR3 is 18 amino acids long. Germline trimming cut 4 bases from V and 1 base from J; bases unmatched to any gene: 8. Profiling relied on immunoSEQ multiplex PCR, and the TCRdb table lists in-frame clones only, not all of them. The profile covers some 40,000 clones, with over 30% appearing a single time and more than 1.5% taken by the ten largest. V is TRBV11-3 and J is TRBJ1-6, with 9 bases that match TRBD1. The source of this sequence is a human donor with melanoma. The material was tumor tissue (inferred from file names), obtained from a patient given nivolumab and ipilimumab in sequence. Here the CDR3 reads CASSSLTGGMSYNSPLHF. The CDR3 bases are TGTGCCAGCAGCTCTTTAACAGGGGGCATGTCCTATAATTCACCCCTCCACTTT.